What follows is one T cell receptor beta chain and its context. Its target is unknown. PCR amplification relied on 60 Vbeta primers (plus 13 Jbeta primers). Assay used: immunoSEQ multiplex PCR; TCRdb lists only in-frame clones, some missing. This sample's table has 55,000 to 80,000 clones. Germline CDR1 and CDR2: SEHNR and FQNEAQ (reference sequence). The CDR3 covers 16 residues. The ends lost 1 base at V and 2 bases at J; junction bases unmatched: 2. This entry comes from a study of cytomegalovirus exposure and HLA in healthy donors. General study results and limits: Per a later analysis, approximately 16,000 TCR beta sequences showed association with HLA alleles at 0.05 false discovery rate.

The specimen was PBMCs. This TCR was sampled from a man aged 40-55 years in good health and CMV-seronegative. The V call is TRBV7-9, the J call TRBJ2-6, with 7 nucleotides matching TRBD2. CDR3 amino acids: CASSLVGGAGANVLTF. The DNA of the CDR3 is TGTGCCAGCAGCTTAGTGGGGGGGGCTGGGGCCAACGTCCTGACTTTC.